This T cell receptor beta chain was observed in a study of blood T cell repertoires in COVID-19. Germline V gene data show CDR1 as SGHRS and CDR2 as YFSETQ. With 0 bases removed from V and 6 bases from J, the gap between germline ends came to 9 bases. CDR3 length equals 14 residues. TCRdb's copy holds only in-frame clones and misses some; the assay was immunoSEQ multiplex PCR. Seen here are fewer than 150,000 clones, almost 85% observed once, and the top ten hold about 13%. This chain uses TRBV5-1 with TRBJ2-2; D remains ambiguous. Sequenced input: peripheral blood. This sequence was found in a human donor in a cohort sampled during active COVID-19. The chain's CDR3 is CASSLESVPGELFF. In DNA, the CDR3 is TGCGCCAGCAGCTTGGAGTCGGTCCCCGGGGAGCTGTTTTTT.